The 27 T cell receptor beta chains in this list originate from one sample, sequenced in a study of molecular identifiers for immune sequencing clone quantification. TCRdb independently ran MiXCR on the PCR reads; one entry per CDR3 protein. The sample carries hundreds of thousands of distinct CDR3 sequences, 24% recorded once. Sequencing was performed on naive CD8+ T cells from blood, with Jurkat cell RNA spiked in. Stated subset: FACS-sorted CD8+CD4-CCR7+CD45RA+ naive T cells. These receptors were collected from a human donor in good health. Some libraries in this study had Jurkat cell RNA spiked in.

V and J are TRBV20-1 and TRBJ2-2; D not resolved. The CDR3 length is 16 residues. V dropped 1 base and J dropped 2 bases, with 14 bases sitting between them. CDR1 DFQATT and CDR2 SNEGSKA come from the germline V gene (reference sequence). The CDR3: CSARALGPHNTGELFF. The CDR3 nucleotides read TGCAGTGCTAGAGCCCTAGGGCCACATAACACCGGGGAGCTGTTTTTT.

This clonotype was counted a few times. This rearrangement joins TRBV7-9 to TRBJ2-2, with 7 nucleotides matching TRBD1. V gave up 5 bases and J gave up 1 base; unmatched junction bases: 10. Germline CDR1 and CDR2: SEHNR and FQNEAQ (reference sequence). This CDR3 contains 17 residues. In nucleotides, the CDR3 is TGTGCCAGCAGCGTTTCCGGGACAGCGGTGAACACCGGGGAGCTGTTTTTT. Encoded protein: CASSVSGTAVNTGELFF.

Of note for this clonotype: One base away lies a much larger clone, so this may be a sequencing read error. The chain carries TRBV7-8 and TRBJ2-7; D unresolved. Germline CDR1 SGHVS, CDR2 FQNEAQ. The length of the CDR3 is 16 residues. Between the trimmed V and J ends, which lost 2 bases and 0 bases, there was a span of 14 bases. Here the CDR3 reads CASSLSAVLSSYEQYF. The CDR3 DNA follows: TGTGCCAGCAGCTTATCGGCGGTCCTAAGCTCCTACGAGCAGTACTTC.

Note on this clonotype: One junction end does not reproduce the germline sequence, and a read error may be involved. CDR3 in amino acids: CASSSNYRGLEGTGELFF. The DNA for the CDR3 is TGTGCCAGCAGCTCGAACTACAGGGGGCTTGAAGGCACCGGGGAGCTGTTTTTT. V usage is TRBV5-3 and J usage is TRBJ2-2; TRBD1 agrees at 9 bases. TRBV5-3 is marked as an open reading frame, function uncertain. The CDR3 is made up of 18 amino acids.

This clonotype came up many times. This chain connects TRBV6-5 to TRBJ1-1; D ambiguous. Between the trimmed V and J ends, which lost 5 bases and 5 bases, there was a span of 18 bases. CDR1 is MNHEY, CDR2 SVGAGI, per germline. The CDR3 runs 15 residues. CDR3 region: CASSPQQFLRTEAFF. The CDR3 DNA is TGTGCCAGCAGTCCACAACAATTTCTCAGGACTGAAGCTTTCTTT.

This clonotype was detected many times. The V gene is TRBV4-3, the J gene TRBJ1-5; the D is unclear. The CDR3 runs to 15 residues. The germline V gene encodes CDR1 LGHNA and CDR2 YSLEER. V was pared by 0 bases and J by 1 base, with 7 bases between. CDR3 coding DNA: TGCGCCAGCAGCCAAGATATGGGGAGCAATCAGCCCCAGCATTTT. It specifies CASSQDMGSNQPQHF.

This clonotype was counted only a few times. The gene calls are TRBV5-6 and TRBJ1-2, with 9 nucleotides matching TRBD1. The CDR3 is 14 residues long. Losses at the gene ends were 4 bases for V and 4 bases for J; bases not matched to a gene: 5. Germline loops: CDR1 SGHDT, CDR2 YYEEEE. The DNA for the CDR3 is TGTGCCAGCAGCCCTGACAGGGGGTTCTATGGCTACACCTTC. Amino acids: CASSPDRGFYGYTF.

The chain couples TRBV30 to TRBJ2-7, with TRBD1 as a possible D gene (5 bases). The germline CDR1 and CDR2 sequences are GTSNPN and SVGIG (reference sequence). Trimming shortened V by 1 base and J by 6 bases, and 13 bases separated the two germline ends. The CDR3 covers 13 residues. The CDR3, as DNA: TGTGCCTGGAGTGCAGGGAAGTTCTCCGAGCAGTACTTC. Translation gives CAWSAGKFSEQYF.

This clonotype came up many times. The rearrangement joins TRBV10-3 to TRBJ2-5, with D possibly TRBD1 on 5 matching bases. Germline V CDR1 and CDR2: ENHRY, SYGVKD. The CDR3 is 13 amino acids. V was shortened by 9 bases and J by 0 bases, with 11 bases between the two germline ends. DNA for the CDR3: TGTGCCATATCGACAGACAACCAAGAGACCCAGTACTTC. Amino acids: CAISTDNQETQYF.

This clonotype was picked up a small number of times. The V and J genes are TRBV20-1 and TRBJ1-5; D is unclear. The V end was cut by 1 base, the J end by 0 bases, with 13 bases between. Germline V gives CDR1 DFQATT, CDR2 SNEGSKA (reference sequence). The CDR3 runs to 16 residues. The CDR3 sequence is CSARVPVEYSNQPQHF. The CDR3 DNA is TGCAGTGCTAGAGTTCCGGTGGAGTATAGCAATCAGCCCCAGCATTTT.

This clonotype was observed a single time. Given a much more abundant clone one base away, this may be a read error. The chain recombines TRBV28 with TRBJ1-1; no clear D. Germline loops: CDR1 MDHEN, CDR2 SYDVKM. This CDR3 is built from 15 residues. The CDR3 is CACSFPGPLNTEAFF. The CDR3 DNA is TGTGCCTGCAGTTTCCCAGGTCCCTTGAACACTGAAGCTTTCTTT.

Worth noting for this clonotype: One junction end does not reproduce the germline sequence, and a read error may be involved. The chain is built from TRBV7-9 and TRBJ1-4; no definite D call. CDR1 and CDR2 (germline): SEHNR, FQNEAQ (reference sequence). The CDR3 is 13 residues long. CDR3 nucleotide sequence: TGTGCCAGCAGCTTCTCGGGGATCGAAAAACTGGTTTTT. Residues: CASSFSGIEKLVF. The variable domain in full, completed from reference TRBV7-9 and TRBJ1-4, reads DTGVSQNPRHKITKRGQNVTFRCDPISEHNRLYWYRQTLGQGPEFLTYFQNEAQLEKSRLLSDRFSAERPKGSFSTLEIQRTEQGDSAMYLCASSFSGIEKLVFGSGTQLSVL.

Ten or more counts support this clonotype. The chain couples TRBV6-5 to TRBJ1-4, with a tentative D call TRBD1 (5 bases). Between the trimmed V and J ends, which lost 2 bases and 4 bases, there was a span of 11 bases. CDR3 length: 15 amino acids. Looked up from germline, CDR1 is MNHEY and CDR2 is SVGAGI. CDR3 DNA: TGTGCCAGCAGTTACGACAGATACTTTAATGAAAAACTGTTTTTT. It yields the protein CASSYDRYFNEKLFF.

The sample holds many counts of this clonotype. The chain has TRBV7-9 and TRBJ2-7; D is unclear. V shed 5 bases and J shed 7 bases, with 15 bases lying between them. This CDR3 is built from 13 residues. Germline V lookup: CDR1 SEHNR, CDR2 FQNEAQ (reference sequence). CDR3 nucleotide sequence: TGTGCCAGCAGCCCTATCCGCTTGTATGAGCAGTACTTC. This gives the protein CASSPIRLYEQYF.

In this sample, this clonotype turned up many times. The chain joins TRBV29-1 to TRBJ2-1, with 10 bases fitting TRBD1. The germline CDR1 and CDR2 sequences are SQVTM and ANQGSEA. Trimming at V came to 5 bases and at J to 3 bases, leaving 7 bases not matched to a gene. This CDR3 region has 15 residues. The CDR3 here is CSVPAGTGDYNEQFF. In DNA, the CDR3 is TGCAGCGTTCCCGCCGGGACAGGGGACTACAATGAGCAGTTCTTC.

This clonotype was observed at least ten times. The chain couples TRBV5-1 to TRBJ2-7, with 7 nucleotides matching TRBD2. Germline loops: CDR1 SGHRS, CDR2 YFSETQ. The CDR3 runs to 17 residues. The V and J ends lost 3 bases and 0 bases, in that order; junction bases with no gene match: 12. The CDR3 bases are TGCGCCAGCAGCTCGGACGGCTACGGGAGGAGCTCCTACGAGCAGTACTTC. This encodes CASSSDGYGRSSYEQYF.

The V call is TRBV19, the J call TRBJ1-1; D uncertain. V was pared by 11 bases and J by 6 bases, with 19 bases between. Germline V gene sequence: CDR1 LNHDA, CDR2 SQIVND (reference sequence). The CDR3 loop spans 13 amino acids. The CDR3 here is CAGGPAVDAEAFF. The CDR3 DNA is TGTGCCGGTGGCCCAGCTGTGGACGCTGAAGCTTTCTTT.

This clonotype turned up a few times. This chain connects TRBV7-9 to TRBJ2-7, with D hard to call. The V and J ends lost 3 bases and 6 bases respectively, with 18 bases between them. The CDR3 contains 15 residues. Per germline, CDR1 SEHNR and CDR2 FQNEAQ (reference sequence). CDR3 sequence reads: CASSLVGPGLGEQYF. The CDR3 nucleotides are TGTGCCAGCAGCTTGGTCGGCCCGGGTCTCGGCGAGCAGTACTTC. The full variable domain, completed using reference TRBV7-9 and TRBJ2-7, is DTGVSQNPRHKITKRGQNVTFRCDPISEHNRLYWYRQTLGQGPEFLTYFQNEAQLEKSRLLSDRFSAERPKGSFSTLEIQRTEQGDSAMYLCASSLVGPGLGEQYFGPGTRLTVT.

This clonotype was seen a handful of times. This sequence joins TRBV5-6 and TRBJ2-5, with 9 positions matching TRBD1. Trimming took 0 bases from V and 2 from J; bases not matched to a gene: 5. Per germline, CDR1 SGHDT and CDR2 YYEEEE. The CDR3 loop spans 16 amino acids. The CDR3 sequence: CASSLETGTGQETQYF. The CDR3 region has the DNA TGTGCCAGCAGCTTGGAAACCGGGACAGGGCAAGAGACCCAGTACTTC.

This clonotype was counted only a few times. The J gene is TRBJ1-6, the V gene TRBV27, with a possible D match to TRBD1 (6 bases). This CDR3 region has 13 residues. V lost 6 bases and J 8 bases, leaving 11 bases between the germline ends. CDR1 is MNHEY and CDR2 is SMNVEV in the germline V gene (reference sequence). The chain's CDR3 is CASSGDNYSPLHF. CDR3 nucleotides: TGTGCCAGCAGCGGGGACAATTATTCACCCCTCCACTTT.

As for this clonotype: The junction departs from the called germline gene at one end, perhaps through a read error. V and J are TRBV7-2 and TRBJ2-1; maybe TRBD1 (6 bases). Germline assignment: CDR1 SGHTA and CDR2 FQGNSA. The CDR3 covers 15 residues. The CDR3 is CDSSSTGSPYNEQFF. DNA of the CDR3: TGTGACAGCAGCTCTACAGGGTCCCCCTACAATGAGCAGTTCTTC. Based on the CDR3 plus reference TRBV7-2 and TRBJ2-1, the full variable domain is GAGVSQSPSNKVTEKGKDVELRCDPISGHTALYWYRQSLGQGLEFLIYFQGNSAPDKSGLPSDRFSAERTGGSVSTLTIQRTQQEDSAVYLCDSSSTGSPYNEQFFGPGTRLTVL.

In this sample, this clonotype turned up many times. For the CDR3, the DNA is TGTGCCAGCAGCCAGCCAGGCTACGAGCAGTACTTC. This gives the protein CASSQPGYEQYF. This chain joins TRBV11-2 and TRBJ2-7; no clear D gene. Trimming took 5 bases from V and 3 from J, leaving 8 bases between them. Germline V CDR1 and CDR2: SGHAT, FQNNGV. CDR3 length: 12 amino acids. Variable domain in full (rest from reference TRBV11-2 and TRBJ2-7): EAGVAQSPRYKIIEKRQSVAFWCNPISGHATLYWYQQILGQGPKLLIQFQNNGVVDDSQLPKDRFSAERLKGVDSTLKIQPAKLEDSAVYLCASSQPGYEQYFGPGTRLTVT.

A note on this clonotype: One base away lies a much larger clone, so this may be a sequencing read error. The rearrangement joins TRBV5-1 to TRBJ1-1; D might be TRBD1 (5 bases). Germline assignment: CDR1 SGHRS and CDR2 YFSETQ. The CDR3 contains 13 residues. CDR3 DNA: TGCGCCAGCAGCTTGAGTCCTGGGACTGATGCTTTCTTT. This translates into CASSLSPGTDAFF.

This clonotype was detected ten times or more. The chain has TRBV29-1 and TRBJ1-1, with no clear D. The V gene's germline CDR1 is SQVTM and CDR2 ANQGSEA. V lost 0 bases and J 3 bases, leaving 14 bases between the germline ends. The CDR3 is 15 amino acids. CDR3 in amino acids: CSVEDLGRFDTEAFF. CDR3 DNA sequence: TGCAGCGTTGAAGATCTGGGGAGGTTTGACACTGAAGCTTTCTTT.

This clonotype was seen many times. The chain links TRBV7-2 to TRBJ2-3, with 12 bases matching TRBD2. The germline CDR1 and CDR2 sequences are SGHTA and FQGNSA. The length of the CDR3 is 17 residues. The J segment lost 2 bases and the V segment lost 4 bases, leaving 7 bases of the junction unmatched. The CDR3 loop reads CASSSRTSGVYTDTQYF. In DNA form, the CDR3 reads TGTGCCAGCAGCTCGAGGACTAGCGGGGTATACACAGATACGCAGTATTTT.

A note on this clonotype: Since a much larger clone is just one base distant, this may be a read error. This chain links TRBV2 with TRBJ1-5; D is possibly TRBD1 (6 bases). The CDR3 covers 15 residues. The germline gives CDR1 SNHLY, CDR2 FYNNEI. In DNA form, the CDR3 reads TGTGCCAGCAGTTGGACAGCCTATAGCAATCAGACCCAGCATTTT. Translated, it gives CASSWTAYSNQTQHF.

The V and J genes are TRBV11-2 and TRBJ2-3; the match to TRBD1 covers 7 bases. Germline values: CDR1 SGHAT, CDR2 FQNNGV. This CDR3 contains 13 residues. V shed 9 bases, J shed 2 bases, and the junction held 5 bases outside the gene matches. The CDR3 loop reads CASTGTVTDTQYF. The CDR3 coding sequence is TGTGCCAGTACGGGGACAGTCACAGATACGCAGTATTTT.